These T cell receptor beta chains were read from a single sample in a study of blood T cells in healthy people across ages. Each CDR3 protein gets one entry after TCRdb re-called the 5' RACE reads with MiXCR. The table has hundreds of thousands of distinct CDR3 sequences, around a quarter seen once. These data were also filed under a second study, of T cells of mothers and their children.

What was sequenced was blood. Receptors were obtained from a boy aged 5-17 years in good health. The CDR3 runs from the conserved cysteine through the conserved F or W. The order of the fields is D gene, clone size, J gene, V gene, CDR3 DNA, CDR3 protein. A D gene is named only where the DNA matches it firmly. The size of a clone is reported for some rows only, either as once, few or many, or as a class for expanded clones.

TRBD1,.,TRBJ1-6,TRBV5-1,TGCGCCAGCAGTAGAGGAGGGACAGGGCAGTCGTTTGGTTCACCCCTCCACTTT,CASSRGGTGQSFGSPLHF
.,.,TRBJ2-3,TRBV7-3,TGTGCCAGCAGCGCACAAGGGGATACGCAGTATTTT,CASSAQGDTQYF
.,once,TRBJ2-5,TRBV20-1,TGCAGTGCTAGAGACGGGACGGCCCTACAAGAGACCCAGTACTTC,CSARDGTALQETQYF
TRBD1,.,TRBJ2-2,TRBV5-1,TGCGCCAGCAGCTTATACCTCCGCCAGGGGGACACCGGGGAGCTGTTTTTT,CASSLYLRQGDTGELFF
.,.,TRBJ2-7,TRBV9,TGTGCCAGCAGCGGACTAACTGACGAGCAGTACTTC,CASSGLTDEQYF
TRBD2,.,TRBJ2-5,TRBV20-1,TGCAGTGCCGCGGGGGGGGCCCAGGGGACCCAGTACTTC,CSAAGGAQGTQYF
TRBD1,few,TRBJ2-7,TRBV20-1,TGCAGTGCTAGAGGAGGACAGGGACCCTACGAGCAGTACTTC,CSARGGQGPYEQYF
TRBD2,few,TRBJ2-3,TRBV7-6,TGTGCCAGCAGCACCAGGACTAGCGGGGGGACAGATACGCAGTATTTT,CASSTRTSGGTDTQYF
TRBD1,.,TRBJ1-2,TRBV6-1,TGTGCCAGCTCGACTGACAGGGGGCCTAAAGCTAACTATGGCTACACCTTC,CASSTDRGPKANYGYTF
.,.,TRBJ2-7,TRBV4-1,TGCGCCAGCAGCCGATATGGGGGTGGAGCCTACTACGAGCAGTACTTC,CASSRYGGGAYYEQYF
TRBD2,once,TRBJ2-5,TRBV30,TGTGCCTGGAGCAATCCCGGAGCGGGGGGGCACGAGACCCAGTACTTC,CAWSNPGAGGHETQYF
TRBD1,.,TRBJ1-6,TRBV2,TGTGCCACCACTACAGGGGCGGGAAATTCACCCCTCCACTTT,CATTTGAGNSPLHF
TRBD1,few,TRBJ2-5,TRBV10-3,TGTGCCATCAGTGAGGTAACAGGGGCGAAAGAGACCCAGTACTTC,CAISEVTGAKETQYF
.,few,TRBJ2-3,TRBV29-1,TGCAGTGGCGAGGTGCGGACAGATACGCAGTATTTT,CSGEVRTDTQYF
.,.,TRBJ2-5,TRBV5-1,TGCGCCAGCAGCTCGACAGGCTCGAGGGGGGAGACCCAGTACTTC,CASSSTGSRGETQYF
.,.,TRBJ2-2,TRBV3-1,TGTGCCAGCAGCCTGCTCGGGGGCCCGAACACCGGGGAGCTGTTTTTT,CASSLLGGPNTGELFF
.,.,TRBJ2-1,TRBV12-3/TRBV12-4,TGTGCCAGCAGTTTGGTGGCTTACAATGAGCAGTTCTTC,CASSLVAYNEQFF
TRBD1,few,TRBJ2-4,TRBV7-3,TGTGCCAGCAGCTTAAGCCCCATAGGACAGGCCACAAACATTCAGTACTTC,CASSLSPIGQATNIQYF
.,few,TRBJ1-1,TRBV19,TGTGCCAGTAGTATAGTTCAGGGGATGGCTGAAGCTTTCTTT,CASSIVQGMAEAFF
.,.,TRBJ1-1,TRBV5-1,TGCGCCAGCAGCTCATCCACGATGACTAACACTGAAGCTTTCTTT,CASSSSTMTNTEAFF
TRBD2,.,TRBJ2-3,TRBV7-2,TGTGCCAGCAGCTTAGGTGGGACTAGCGGGGGCGCCAGGGATACGCAGTATTTT,CASSLGGTSGGARDTQYF
.,many,TRBJ1-2,TRBV5-1,TGCGCCAGCAGCTTCGGCAGGGGCTATGGCTACACCTTC,CASSFGRGYGYTF
.,.,TRBJ1-3,TRBV5-1,TGCGCCAGCAGACCCAGCAGGGGCTCTGGAAACACCATATATTTT,CASRPSRGSGNTIYF
.,once,TRBJ2-3,TRBV18,TGTGCCAGCTCACTTTACTCAGATACGCAGTATTTT,CASSLYSDTQYF
TRBD1,few,TRBJ2-7,TRBV7-9,TGTGCCAGCAGCGCACGACAGGGGGCGGGCGAGCAGTACTTC,CASSARQGAGEQYF
TRBD1,.,TRBJ1-1,TRBV7-9,TGTGCCAGCAGCTCGACAGGGGGCGGGGGTGAAGCTTTCTTT,CASSSTGGGGEAFF
.,few,TRBJ2-4,TRBV6-1,TGTGCCAGCGCCTGGCCGACCCGACAGCGAGCCAAAAACATTCAGTACTTC,CASAWPTRQRAKNIQYF
TRBD1,.,TRBJ2-7,TRBV28,TGTGCCAGCAGTTTACTCCCGGGACAGGGATCCTACGAGCAGTACTTC,CASSLLPGQGSYEQYF
.,many,TRBJ1-1,TRBV27,TGTGCCAGCAGCCTTGGGCGACTGAACACTGAAGCTTTCTTT,CASSLGRLNTEAFF
TRBD1,many,TRBJ1-2,TRBV12-3/TRBV12-4,TGTGCCAGCAGTTTAGGATCAGGGGGAGGCGGTGGCTACACCTTC,CASSLGSGGGGGYTF
.,few,TRBJ1-2,TRBV5-1,TGCGCCAGCAGCCCCGGGGACCCGGGGAACTATGGCTACACCTTC,CASSPGDPGNYGYTF
.,few,TRBJ1-2,TRBV29-1,TGCAGCGTCCTTTCGGGTTGGGGGCACGGCTACACCTTC,CSVLSGWGHGYTF
.,.,TRBJ1-1,TRBV5-1,TGCGCCAGCAGCTTGGGTGGGGGGCGAATCCTAGAAGCTTTCTTT,CASSLGGGRILEAFF
.,few,TRBJ2-7,TRBV20-1,TGCAGTGCTAGCCCTCGAACAGGGTACCCCTACGAGCAGTACTTC,CSASPRTGYPYEQYF
.,few,TRBJ2-4,TRBV12-3/TRBV12-4,TGTGCCAGCAGCGTAGAAGGGATTACTCAGCGGGCCAAAAACATTCAGTACTTC,CASSVEGITQRAKNIQYF
TRBD2,.,TRBJ2-7,TRBV4-1,TGCGCCAGCAGCCGGCCGACTAGCGGTTCCTACGAGCAGTACTTC,CASSRPTSGSYEQYF
TRBD1,.,TRBJ1-2,TRBV27,TGTGCCAGCACCAAGACAGGGGGCGCCGGCTACACCTTC,CASTKTGGAGYTF
.,.,TRBJ2-1,TRBV5-1,TGCGCCAGCAGCTCACAAGAGACGTCCTACAATGAGCAGTTCTTC,CASSSQETSYNEQFF
TRBD1,few,TRBJ1-1,TRBV6-5,TGTGCCAGCAGTTACTCACAGGGGGCTATGAACACTGAAGCTTTCTTT,CASSYSQGAMNTEAFF
TRBD2,.,TRBJ2-2,TRBV7-3,TGTGCCAGCAGCCCCACTAGCGGGGACACCGGGGAGCTGTTTTTT,CASSPTSGDTGELFF
TRBD1,.,TRBJ1-1,TRBV5-1,TGCGCCAGCAGAAAGGCGACAGGGGGACCTGAAGCTTTCTTT,CASRKATGGPEAFF
.,.,TRBJ2-5,TRBV28,TGTGCCAGCAGCGGATTTACCAAGGGGCAAGAGACCCAGTACTTC,CASSGFTKGQETQYF
.,.,TRBJ2-6,TRBV9,TGTGCCAGCAGCGTAGGATTAGCCTGGGAATTCTCTGGGGCCAACGTCCTGACTTTC,CASSVGLAWEFSGANVLTF
TRBD1,few,TRBJ1-4,TRBV3-1,TGTGCCAGCAGCCGGCCGGGACAGACTGCGGGCGGTATGTTTTTT,CASSRPGQTAGGMFF
TRBD2,.,TRBJ2-1,TRBV9,TGTGCCAGCAGCGTAGATGATAGCGGGGGCAATGAGCAGTTCTTC,CASSVDDSGGNEQFF
TRBD1,.,TRBJ2-7,TRBV29-1,TGCAGCGCTTCCAGTTCCAGGGGGCTCGAGCAGTACTTC,CSASSSRGLEQYF
.,.,TRBJ1-5,TRBV12-5,TGTGCTAGTGGTCAGCAGGGCAATCAGCCCCAGCATTTT,CASGQQGNQPQHF
.,few,TRBJ1-2,TRBV5-1,TGCGCCAGCAGCTTGGACGGTTTGGGGAGGCACTCCAACTATGGCTACACCTTC,CASSLDGLGRHSNYGYTF
.,few,TRBJ1-1,TRBV2,TGTGCCAGCGGAAGGGGTGGCAACACTGAAGCTTTCTTT,CASGRGGNTEAFF
.,.,TRBJ2-3,TRBV7-3,TGTGCCAGCAGTCGCCTCGCTACAGATACGCAGTATTTT,CASSRLATDTQYF
.,.,TRBJ2-7,TRBV2,TGTGCCAGCAGCCACCGCCCCTTATCTGGGGGGAACTACGAGCAGTACTTC,CASSHRPLSGGNYEQYF